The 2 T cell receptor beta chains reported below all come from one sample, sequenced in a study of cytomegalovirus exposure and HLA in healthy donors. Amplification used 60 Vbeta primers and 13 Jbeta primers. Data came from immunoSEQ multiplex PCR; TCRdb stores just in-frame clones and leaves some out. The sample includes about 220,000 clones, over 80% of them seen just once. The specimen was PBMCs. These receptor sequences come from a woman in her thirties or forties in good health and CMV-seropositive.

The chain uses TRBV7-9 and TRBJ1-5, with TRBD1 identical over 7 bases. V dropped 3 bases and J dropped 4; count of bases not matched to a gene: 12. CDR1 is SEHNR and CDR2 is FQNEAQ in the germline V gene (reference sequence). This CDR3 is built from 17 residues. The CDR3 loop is CASSLVRDSYGNQPQHF. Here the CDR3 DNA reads TGTGCCAGCAGCTTGGTCCGGGACAGTTACGGGAATCAGCCCCAGCATTTT.

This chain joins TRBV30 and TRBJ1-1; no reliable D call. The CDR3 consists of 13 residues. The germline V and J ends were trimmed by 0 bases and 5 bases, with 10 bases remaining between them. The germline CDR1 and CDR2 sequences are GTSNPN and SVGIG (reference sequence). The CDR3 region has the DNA TGTGCCTGGAGTGTACAAGCGGGGACTGAAGCTTTCTTT. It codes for CAWSVQAGTEAFF.